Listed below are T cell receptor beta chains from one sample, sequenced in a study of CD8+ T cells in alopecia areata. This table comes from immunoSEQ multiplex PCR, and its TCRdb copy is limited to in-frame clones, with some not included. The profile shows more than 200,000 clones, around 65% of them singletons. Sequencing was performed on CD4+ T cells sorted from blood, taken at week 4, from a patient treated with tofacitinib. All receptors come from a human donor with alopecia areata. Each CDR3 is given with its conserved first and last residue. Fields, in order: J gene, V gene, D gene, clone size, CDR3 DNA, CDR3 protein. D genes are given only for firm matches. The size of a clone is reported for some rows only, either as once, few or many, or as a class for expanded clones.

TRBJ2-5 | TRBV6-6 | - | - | TGTGCCAGCGCCTTCTCACAAGAGACCCAGTACTTC | CASAFSQETQYF
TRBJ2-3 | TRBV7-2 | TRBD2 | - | TGTGCCAGCAGCTTAGAGAGACTAGCGGGGAAGTATTTT | CASSLERLAGKYF
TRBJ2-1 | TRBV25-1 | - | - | TGTGCCAGCAGTGCAAAATTAGGGGGGACTGAGCAGTTCTTC | CASSAKLGGTEQFF
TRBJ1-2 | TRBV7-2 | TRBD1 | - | TGTGCCAGCAGCCCCCCACAGGGGGCGAGGTATGGCTACACCTTC | CASSPPQGARYGYTF
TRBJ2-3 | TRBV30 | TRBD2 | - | TGTGCCCAAGCGGGGGGCGCAGATACGCAGTATTTT | CAQAGGADTQYF
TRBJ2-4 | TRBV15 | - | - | TGTGCCACCAGCACTGGGGCCTCGCTAGCCAAAAACATTCAGTACTTC | CATSTGASLAKNIQYF
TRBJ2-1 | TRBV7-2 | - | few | TGTGCCAGCAGCTTAGCAGGTGAGCAGTTCTTC | CASSLAGEQFF
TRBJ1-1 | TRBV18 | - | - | TGTGCCAGCTCACCACCGGAATCGACAGGACGGAACACTGAAGCTTTCTTT | CASSPPESTGRNTEAFF
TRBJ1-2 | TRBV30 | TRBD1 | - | TGTGCCTGGAGTCCGGGACAGGGGGCGCCGAGTGGCTACACCTTC | CAWSPGQGAPSGYTF
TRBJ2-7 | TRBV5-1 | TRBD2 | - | TGCGCCAGCAGCTTGAGAGCGGGGGACTCCTACGAGCAGTACTTC | CASSLRAGDSYEQYF
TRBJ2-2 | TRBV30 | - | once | TGTGCCTGGAGTGCACTCGGGGAGCTGTTTTTT | CAWSALGELFF
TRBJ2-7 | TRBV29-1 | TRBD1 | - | TGCAGCGTTACCCCCGGGACAGGGAAACCCGAGCAGTACTTC | CSVTPGTGKPEQYF
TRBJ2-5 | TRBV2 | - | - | TGTGCCAGCAGTGAGGAGGAGACCCAGTACTTC | CASSEEETQYF
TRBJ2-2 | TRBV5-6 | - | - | TGTGCCAGCAGGGCCAGAGGGAACACCGGGGAGCTGTTTTTT | CASRARGNTGELFF
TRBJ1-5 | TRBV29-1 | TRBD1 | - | TGCAGCGTTGGCCACGGACAGGATCAGCCCCAGCATTTT | CSVGHGQDQPQHF
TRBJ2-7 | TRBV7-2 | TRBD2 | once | TGTGCCAGCAGCTTTGGGGGGGAATCCTACGAGCAGTACTTC | CASSFGGESYEQYF
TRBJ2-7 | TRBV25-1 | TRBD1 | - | TGTGCCAGCAGGGACAGGGACTACGAGCAGTACTTC | CASRDRDYEQYF
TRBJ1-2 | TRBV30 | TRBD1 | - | TGTGCCTGGAGGGAACAGGGGGCTAGTGGCTACACCTTC | CAWREQGASGYTF
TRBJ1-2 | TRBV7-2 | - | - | TGTGCCAGCAGCTTACGGCCCGAGGATGGCTACACCTTC | CASSLRPEDGYTF
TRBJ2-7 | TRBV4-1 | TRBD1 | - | TGCGCCAGCAGCCAATTCAGGCAGGGGGTTTGGGAGCAGTACTTC | CASSQFRQGVWEQYF
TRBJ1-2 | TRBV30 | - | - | TGTGCCTGGAGTGTACCCCCGGGGGCCTACACCTTC | CAWSVPPGAYTF
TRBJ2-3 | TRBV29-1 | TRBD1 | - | TGCAGCGTTGAGTTTCTGGGACAGTACACAGATACGCAGTATTTT | CSVEFLGQYTDTQYF
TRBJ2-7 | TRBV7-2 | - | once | TGTGCCAGCAGCTTATCGGTTTCGTACGAGCAGTACTTC | CASSLSVSYEQYF
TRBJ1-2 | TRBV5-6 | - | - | TGTGCCAGCAGCTTGGTTTCTGACCGACTCTTCTATGGCTACACCTTC | CASSLVSDRLFYGYTF
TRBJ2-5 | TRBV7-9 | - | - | TGTGCCAGCAGCTTAGGTCGCCGGGGTGCCAACCAAGAGACCCAGTACTTC | CASSLGRRGANQETQYF
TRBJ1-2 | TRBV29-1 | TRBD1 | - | TGCAGCGTCGGGACAGGGGTTGGGTATGGCTACACCTTC | CSVGTGVGYGYTF
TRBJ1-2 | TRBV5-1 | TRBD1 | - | TGCGCCAGCAGCCCGTTACCCACTACTACAGGGGGCTATGGCTACACCTTC | CASSPLPTTTGGYGYTF
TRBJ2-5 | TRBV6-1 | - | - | TGTGCCAGCTTCTCAGCAGGGACCCAGTACTTC | CASFSAGTQYF
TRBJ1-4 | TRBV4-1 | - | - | TGCGCCAGCAGCCCATGGGGGAGGGAAAAACTGTTTTTT | CASSPWGREKLFF
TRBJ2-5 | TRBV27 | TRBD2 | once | TGTGCCAGCAGTACGAAAGCGGGGGGGCAAGAGACCCAGTACTTC | CASSTKAGGQETQYF
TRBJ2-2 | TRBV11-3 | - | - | TGTGCCAGCAAATCGGGGGGCGACACCGGGGAGCTGTTTTTT | CASKSGGDTGELFF
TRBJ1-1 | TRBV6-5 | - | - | TGTGCCAGCAGTTACTTCTCATCGGGGGCCACTGAAGCTTTCTTT | CASSYFSSGATEAFF
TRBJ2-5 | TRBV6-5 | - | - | TGTGCCAGCAGTTACGGGGATTCAACGGGGACCCAGTACTTC | CASSYGDSTGTQYF
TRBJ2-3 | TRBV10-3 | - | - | TGTGCCATCAGTGAGCAACCCACAGATACGCAGTATTTT | CAISEQPTDTQYF
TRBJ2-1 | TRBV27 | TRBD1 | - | TGTGCCAGCAGTTTAAGCGGACAGGGGGGTTACAATGAGCAGTTCTTC | CASSLSGQGGYNEQFF
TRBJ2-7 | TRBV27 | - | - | TGTGCCAGCAGCTTATCCTCAACGGCACCTACGGAGCAGTACTTC | CASSLSSTAPTEQYF
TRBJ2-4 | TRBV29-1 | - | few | TGCAGCGTCATAAGCAGACTAGCCAAAAACATTCAGTACTTC | CSVISRLAKNIQYF
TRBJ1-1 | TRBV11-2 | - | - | TGTGCCAGCAGCTTAGGAACAGGCACTGAAGCTTTCTTT | CASSLGTGTEAFF
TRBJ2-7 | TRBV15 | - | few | TGTGCCACCAGCAGAGATCATGGGGAGCAGTACTTC | CATSRDHGEQYF
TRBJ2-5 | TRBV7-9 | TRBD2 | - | TGTGCCAGCAGCTTAGCGCGTGAGGGACTAGACCGGGAGACCCAGTACTTC | CASSLAREGLDRETQYF
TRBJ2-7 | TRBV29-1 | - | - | TGCAGCGTTTATAGGGGTGGTGGCTACGAGCAGTACTTC | CSVYRGGGYEQYF
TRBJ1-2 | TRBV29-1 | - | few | TGCAGCGTTGGCGATCCGGGAGCCTATGGCTACACCTTC | CSVGDPGAYGYTF
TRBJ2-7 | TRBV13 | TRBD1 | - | TGTGCCAGCAGCTCGAGGACAGGGGACGAGCAGTACTTC | CASSSRTGDEQYF
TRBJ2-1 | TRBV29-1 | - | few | TGCAGCGTTGGTTTTCCCCCCAACAGAAACTACAATGAGCAGTTCTTC | CSVGFPPNRNYNEQFF
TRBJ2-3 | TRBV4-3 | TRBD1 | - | TGCGCCAGCAGCCAAGACACAGGGGGCGCAGATACGCAGTATTTT | CASSQDTGGADTQYF
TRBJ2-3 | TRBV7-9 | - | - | TGTGCCAGCAGCTTACGGCGGGGAGGCACAGATACGCAGTATTTT | CASSLRRGGTDTQYF
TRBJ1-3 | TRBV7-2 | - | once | TGTGCCAGCAGCTTGCAGGGAAACACCATATATTTT | CASSLQGNTIYF
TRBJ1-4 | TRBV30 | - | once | TGTGCCTGGAGTGTACGGTGGGGGCTGAGAGAAAAACTGTTTTTT | CAWSVRWGLREKLFF
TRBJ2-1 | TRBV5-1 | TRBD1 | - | TGCGCCAGCAGCTCCGACAGGGGTTACGATGAGCAGTTCTTC | CASSSDRGYDEQFF
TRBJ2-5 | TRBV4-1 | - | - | TGCGCCAGCAGCCGGGGGGTTGGCAGGACTCAAGAGACCCAGTACTTC | CASSRGVGRTQETQYF
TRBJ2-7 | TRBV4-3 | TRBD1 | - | TGCGCCAGCAGCCAAGCAGGGACAGCGGAGTACGAGCAGTACTTC | CASSQAGTAEYEQYF
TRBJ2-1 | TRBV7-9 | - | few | TGTGCCAGCAGCTCACTTACGGGGCTCAGCTCCTACAATGAGCAGTTCTTC | CASSSLTGLSSYNEQFF
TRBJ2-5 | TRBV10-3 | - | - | TGTGCCATCAGTGAGGCTAGGAAAGAGACCCAGTACTTC | CAISEARKETQYF
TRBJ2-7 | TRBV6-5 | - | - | TGTGCCAGCAGGAAACAGGGTATTAACGAGCAGTACTTC | CASRKQGINEQYF
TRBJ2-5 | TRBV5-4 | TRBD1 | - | TGTGCCAGCAGCACACAGGGGAGCGCGGAGACCCAGTACTTC | CASSTQGSAETQYF